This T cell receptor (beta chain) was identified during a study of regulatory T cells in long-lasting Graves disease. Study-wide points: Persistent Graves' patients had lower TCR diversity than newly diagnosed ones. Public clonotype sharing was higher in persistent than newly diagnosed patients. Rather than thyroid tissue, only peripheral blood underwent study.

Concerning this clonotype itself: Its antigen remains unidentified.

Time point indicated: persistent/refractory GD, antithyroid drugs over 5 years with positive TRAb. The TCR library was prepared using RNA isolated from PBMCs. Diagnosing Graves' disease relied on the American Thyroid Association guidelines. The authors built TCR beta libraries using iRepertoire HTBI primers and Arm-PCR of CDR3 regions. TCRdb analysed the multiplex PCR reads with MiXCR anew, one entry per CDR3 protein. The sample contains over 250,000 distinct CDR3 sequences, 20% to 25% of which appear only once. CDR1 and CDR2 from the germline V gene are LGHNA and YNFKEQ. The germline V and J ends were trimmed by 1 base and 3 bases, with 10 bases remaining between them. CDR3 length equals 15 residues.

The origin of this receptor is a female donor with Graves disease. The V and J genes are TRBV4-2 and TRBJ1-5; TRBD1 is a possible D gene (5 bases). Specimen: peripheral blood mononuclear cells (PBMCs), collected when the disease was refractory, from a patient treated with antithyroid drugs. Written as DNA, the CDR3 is TGTGCCAGCAGCCAAGTGGGGGAGGACAATCAGCCCCAGCATTTT. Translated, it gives CASSQVGEDNQPQHF.